This passage covers 19 T cell receptor beta chains from one sample sequenced in a study of blood T cell repertoires in COVID-19. Produced via immunoSEQ multiplex PCR; TCRdb's table is partial and in-frame only. Of around 42,000 clones in the sample, around nine tenths were seen once. The sample was peripheral blood. The source is a human donor in a cohort sampled during active COVID-19.

The chain joins TRBV7-8 to TRBJ2-7; 8 bases fit TRBD2. Germline assignment: CDR1 SGHVS and CDR2 FQNEAQ. Germline trimming cut 5 bases from V and 3 bases from J; bases unmatched to any gene: 15. CDR3 size: 17 residues. The CDR3 loop reads CASSATREGGLLYEQYF. The CDR3 DNA reads as TGTGCCAGCAGCGCGACCCGGGAGGGGGGGCTTCTCTACGAGCAGTACTTC.

This chain links TRBV11-3 with TRBJ2-5; D unresolved. In germline, CDR1 is SGHNT, CDR2 YENEEA. Trimming took off 2 bases at V and 4 bases at J, with 11 bases between the two ends. This CDR3 is built from 14 residues. CDR3 sequence (DNA): TGTGCCAGCAGCTTATCAGGTTACCCAGAGACCCAGTACTTC. Its translation: CASSLSGYPETQYF.

This clone appeared once. This rearrangement joins TRBV28 to TRBJ2-1, with D perhaps TRBD1 (6 bases). Per the germline V gene, CDR1 is MDHEN and CDR2 is SYDVKM. The CDR3 spans 17 residues. The V end lost 6 bases, the J end lost 3 bases, and 21 bases lay between the germline ends. The CDR3 protein is CASSSWFETGNYNEQFF. The DNA for the CDR3 is TGTGCCAGCAGCTCCTGGTTCGAGACAGGAAACTACAATGAGCAGTTCTTC.

The rearrangement uses TRBV19 and TRBJ2-3; D is unresolved. Germline V lookup: CDR1 LNHDA, CDR2 SQIVND (reference sequence). V dropped 1 base and J dropped 5 bases, with 10 bases sitting between them. The CDR3 consists of 14 residues. CDR3: CASSIVSSRDTQYF. CDR3 coding DNA: TGTGCCAGTAGTATAGTAAGTTCTAGAGATACGCAGTATTTT.

A single count supports this clone. This rearrangement joins TRBV6-7 to TRBJ2-7, with 7 nucleotides matching TRBD1. TRBV6-7 is placed among ORFs of uncertain function. The V gene end was trimmed by 5 bases and the J gene end by 3 bases; junction bases not matched to a gene: 7. CDR3 length equals 14 residues. The CDR3 loop is CASSPGTDLYEQYF. The CDR3, as DNA: TGTGCCAGCAGTCCGGGGACAGACCTCTACGAGCAGTACTTC.

This chain links TRBV3-1 (or the pseudogene TRBV3-2) with TRBJ1-1; D ambiguous. The germline gives CDR1 LGHDT, CDR2 YNNKEL (reference sequence). Between the trimmed V and J ends, which lost 4 bases and 1 base, there was a span of 7 bases. The CDR3 is made up of 13 amino acids. For the CDR3, the DNA is TGTGCCAGCAGCCCTCCAGGGAACACTGAAGCTTTCTTT. As protein: CASSPPGNTEAFF.

In regard to this clone: The same CDR3 is also encoded by other DNA sequences in this sample. This chain uses TRBV6-2 or TRBV6-3 with TRBJ2-7; TRBD2 agrees at 12 bases. In germline, CDR1 is MNHEY, CDR2 SVGEGT. The CDR3 covers 14 residues. The ends lost 2 bases at V and 4 bases at J; junction bases unmatched: 0. In DNA, the CDR3 is TGTGCCAGCAGTTACGGGACTAGCGGGTACGAGCAGTACTTC. Translating it yields CASSYGTSGYEQYF.

The chain couples TRBV7-9 to TRBJ1-3; 9 nucleotides agree with TRBD1. In germline, CDR1 is SEHNR, CDR2 FQNEAQ (reference sequence). Unmatched junction bases numbered 7, after V lost 4 bases and J lost 0 bases. This CDR3 has 17 amino acids. The CDR3 DNA reads as TGTGCCAGCAGCTCTCGGGGACAGGGAGACTCTGGAAACACCATATATTTT. This sequence encodes CASSSRGQGDSGNTIYF.

This clone was found once. The chain joins TRBV2 to TRBJ2-3, with TRBD1 identical over 8 bases. The V and J ends lost 3 bases and 4 bases, in that order; junction bases with no gene match: 9. CDR1 SNHLY and CDR2 FYNNEI come from the germline V gene. The CDR3 is 16 residues long. CDR3 in DNA: TGTGCCAGCAGTGAGAGGGGACAGGAACAATCAGATACGCAGTATTTT. Amino acids: CASSERGQEQSDTQYF.

J is TRBJ1-1 and V is TRBV6-5; D ambiguous. V was clipped by 7 bases and J by 7 bases, with 19 bases between them. This CDR3 is built from 14 residues. CDR1 and CDR2 (germline): MNHEY, SVGAGI. This chain's CDR3 is CASTIVGMLSEAFF. The CDR3 nucleotides read TGTGCCAGCACCATAGTCGGGATGCTGAGTGAAGCTTTCTTT.

This chain connects TRBV10-3 to TRBJ2-3; TRBD2 matches 14 bases. Germline lookup yields CDR1 ENHRY and CDR2 SYGVKD. The junction had 10 bases not matched to a gene; V was cut back by 6 bases and J by 2 bases. The CDR3 covers 18 residues. The CDR3 coding sequence is TGTGCCATCAGCCCCGGGACTAGCGGGGGCAAAACCACAGATACGCAGTATTTT. It yields the protein CAISPGTSGGKTTDTQYF.

The J gene is TRBJ2-3, the V gene TRBV11-3; a possible D gene is TRBD1 (6 bases). The germline V gene has CDR1 SGHNT and CDR2 YENEEA. This CDR3 has 14 amino acids. V lost 4 bases and J 6 bases, leaving 14 bases between the germline ends. CDR3 amino acids: CASSSVSRGDTQYF. CDR3 sequence (DNA): TGTGCCAGCAGCTCCGTCTCGAGGGGGGATACGCAGTATTTT.

This CDR3 is CASSRSLVTDTQYF. In DNA form, the CDR3 reads TGTGCCAGCAGCCGTTCACTAGTAACAGATACGCAGTATTTT. This chain joins TRBV7-9 and TRBJ2-3; possible D gene TRBD2, 5 bases. The germline V gene has CDR1 SEHNR and CDR2 FQNEAQ (reference sequence). The CDR3 covers 14 residues. Trimming pared 5 bases from V and 3 bases from J, leaving 12 bases between.

This sequence joins TRBV19 and TRBJ1-2, with 7 bases that match TRBD1. Germline assignment: CDR1 LNHDA and CDR2 SQIVND (reference sequence). V lost 8 bases, J lost 4 bases, and 4 bases stayed unmatched. CDR3 length: 12 amino acids. As DNA, the CDR3 is TGTGCCAGTTCGGGACAGACCTATGGCTACACCTTC. It translates to CASSGQTYGYTF.

The DNA for the CDR3 is TGCGCCAGCAGCTTCGTCGCAGGGGGGACTCCCACTGAAGCTTTCTTT. Translating gives CASSFVAGGTPTEAFF. The chain couples TRBV5-1 to TRBJ1-1, with TRBD1 matching over 7 bases. The germline V gene encodes CDR1 SGHRS and CDR2 YFSETQ. V lost 2 bases, J lost 4 bases, and 11 bases stayed unmatched. This CDR3 is 16 amino acids long.

In its sample, this clone was seen once. V is TRBV6-5 and J is TRBJ1-3, with 7 bases identical to TRBD1. The trim removed 6 bases at V and 3 bases at J, leaving 8 bases unmatched. The length of the CDR3 is 15 residues. Germline V gene lookup returns CDR1 MNHEY and CDR2 SVGAGI. The CDR3 protein is CASSSDRLGGNTIYF. In nucleotides, the CDR3 is TGTGCCAGCAGCTCGGACAGGCTAGGTGGAAACACCATATATTTT.

The table lists this clone with a few counts. The chain recombines TRBV2 with TRBJ2-1; D is undetermined. V was clipped by 4 bases and J by 9 bases, with 7 bases between them. CDR1 is SNHLY, CDR2 FYNNEI, per germline. The length of the CDR3 is 11 residues. CDR3 loop: CASSVYGEQFF. CDR3 DNA: TGTGCCAGCAGTGTGTACGGTGAGCAGTTCTTC.

This chain joins TRBV28 and TRBJ1-5, with D maybe TRBD1 (5 bases). V was cut by 5 bases and J by 10 bases, with 15 bases left in between. The CDR3 contains 13 residues. Germline V gene sequence: CDR1 MDHEN, CDR2 SYDVKM. As DNA, the CDR3 is TGTGCCAGCAGTCCACCAGGGCTCCGACCCCAGCATTTT. It specifies CASSPPGLRPQHF.

The chain has TRBV19 and TRBJ1-2; no clear D. The V gene lost 10 bases and the J gene lost 3 bases, with 12 bases spanning the gap. Germline CDR1 and CDR2: LNHDA and SQIVND (reference sequence). This CDR3 is 12 amino acids long. DNA for the CDR3: TGTGCCACCGCCGCTCGGGACTATGGCTACACCTTC. Its protein product is CATAARDYGYTF.